A single sample gave rise to the 14 T cell receptor beta chains below, sequenced in a study. TCRdb independently ran MiXCR on the 5' RACE reads; one entry per CDR3 protein. This sample yields roughly 40,000 distinct CDR3 sequences, of which around 18% are seen a single time; 2.5% to 3.5% belongs to the top ten. The source material was naive CD4+ T cells sorted from a lymph node. The subset here: naive CD4+ T cells, CD4+CD45RA+CD25-. The receptors derive from a female donor with breast cancer.

V and J are TRBV7-3 and TRBJ2-3; D gene ambiguous. Germline V lookup: CDR1 SGHTA, CDR2 FQGTGA. Trimming cost V 3 bases and J 8 bases, with 12 bases left between them. The CDR3 runs 13 residues. CDR3: CASSFPGAGTQYF. The DNA for the CDR3 is TGTGCCAGCAGCTTCCCAGGTGCAGGTACGCAGTATTTT. The entire variable domain, with the rest obtained from reference TRBV7-3 and TRBJ2-3, is as follows: GAGVSQTPSNKVTEKGKYVELRCDPISGHTALYWYRQSLGQGPEFLIYFQGTGAADDSGLPNDRFFAVRPEGSVSTLKIQRTERGDSAVYLCASSFPGAGTQYFGPGTRLTVL.

This clonotype was seen ten or more times. This chain uses TRBV7-2 with TRBJ1-5, with TRBD1 as a possible D gene (5 bases). CDR1 SGHTA and CDR2 FQGNSA come from the germline V gene. V dropped 5 bases and J dropped 6 bases, with 20 bases sitting between them. This CDR3 has 16 amino acids. The CDR3 DNA reads as TGTGCCAGCAGCCCCAATCAGGGCGGGAGCGGTCAGCCCCAGCATTTT. As protein: CASSPNQGGSGQPQHF.

This clonotype was picked up one time. Compared with germline, one end of the junction differs, possibly owing to a read error. The chain recombines TRBV5-1 with TRBJ2-1; D unclear. CDR3 length equals 14 residues. Germline V lookup: CDR1 SGHRS, CDR2 YFSETQ. CDR3 sequence reads: CASSLVSGVGDQLF. The CDR3 DNA reads as TGCGCCAGCAGCTTGGTATCGGGTGTTGGTGACCAGCTCTTC. Full variable domain (rest looked up from reference TRBV5-1 and TRBJ2-1): KAGVTQTPRYLIKTRGQQVTLSCSPISGHRSVSWYQQTPGQGLQFLFEYFSETQRNKGNFPGRFSGRQFSNSRSEMNVSTLELGDSALYLCASSLVSGVGDQLFGPGTRLTVL.

This clonotype was seen just once. The chain is built from TRBV7-9 and TRBJ2-5; tentatively, D is TRBD2 (5 bases). Germline V lookup: CDR1 SEHNR, CDR2 FQNEAQ (reference sequence). The V end lost 5 bases, the J end lost 9 bases, and 13 bases lay between the germline ends. This CDR3 is built from 12 residues. The CDR3 DNA is TGTGCCAGCAGCCGCCTGTCGGAGGCCCAGTACTTC. Its translation: CASSRLSEAQYF.

This clonotype was seen at least ten times. The rearrangement joins TRBV6-2 or TRBV6-3 to TRBJ2-7; the D is unclear. The V gene's germline CDR1 is MNHEY and CDR2 SVGEGT. V lost 6 bases, J lost 0 bases, and 6 bases lay in between. The length of the CDR3 is 12 residues. This CDR3 is CASRPVSYEQYF. DNA of the CDR3: TGTGCCAGCAGACCCGTCTCCTACGAGCAGTACTTC.

About this clonotype itself: This could be a read error, since a much larger clone is one nucleotide away. The chain combines TRBV7-8 with TRBJ1-5; D is possibly TRBD1 (5 bases). Germline lookup yields CDR1 SGHVS and CDR2 FQNEAQ. This CDR3 has 16 amino acids. The CDR3 here is CASGLGVRQGGQPQHF. The CDR3 nucleotides are TGTGCCAGCGGCTTAGGCGTTCGGCAGGGAGGCCAGCCCCAGCATTTT.

This clonotype was observed a few times. The chain combines TRBV20-1 with TRBJ2-1, with 8 nucleotides matching TRBD2. The germline CDR1 and CDR2 sequences are DFQATT and SNEGSKA (reference sequence). Unmatched junction bases numbered 8, after V lost 0 bases and J lost 1 base. The CDR3 has 17 residues. DNA for the CDR3: TGCAGTGCTAGAGATTCCGAGCGGGAGAAGTCCTACAATGAGCAGTTCTTC. Protein: CSARDSEREKSYNEQFF.

This clonotype was seen a handful of times. The rearrangement joins TRBV7-2 to TRBJ1-1; no definite D call. The ends were cut back, 5 bases at V and 6 bases at J, with 13 bases in the middle. Germline V CDR1 and CDR2: SGHTA, FQGNSA. The CDR3 has 13 residues. The CDR3, as DNA: TGTGCCAGCAGCCAAGAGGGCAGAGCTGAAGCTTTCTTT. Translating it yields CASSQEGRAEAFF.

The V call is TRBV7-9, the J call TRBJ2-5; a possible D gene is TRBD1 (6 bases). The CDR3 has 14 amino acids. Trimming removed 5 bases from V and 5 bases from J, with 15 bases in between. Germline V gene lookup returns CDR1 SEHNR and CDR2 FQNEAQ (reference sequence). This CDR3 reads CASSNTGSSETQYF. CDR3 sequence (DNA): TGTGCCAGCAGCAACACAGGGAGCTCGGAGACCCAGTACTTC.

This clonotype was detected ten times or more. The chain carries TRBV7-2 and TRBJ2-7; D gene ambiguous. The V and J ends lost 0 bases and 2 bases respectively, with 2 bases between them. The CDR3 extends over 12 amino acids. Germline V gene lookup returns CDR1 SGHTA and CDR2 FQGNSA. CDR3 protein: CASSLATYEQYF. In nucleotides, the CDR3 is TGTGCCAGCAGCTTAGCGACCTACGAGCAGTACTTC.

This clonotype was detected a few times. V and J are TRBV29-1 and TRBJ2-1; the D gene is possibly TRBD1 (6 bases). This CDR3 has 16 residues. Per germline, CDR1 SQVTM and CDR2 ANQGSEA. V was shortened by 6 bases and J by 4 bases, with 22 bases between the two germline ends. The chain's CDR3 is CSVTDQGTLHYNEQFF. In DNA form, the CDR3 reads TGCAGCGTCACGGACCAGGGGACCCTACATTACAATGAGCAGTTCTTC.

The V call is TRBV18, the J call TRBJ2-3, with D possibly TRBD2 on 6 matching bases. V was clipped by 2 bases and J by 1 base, with 13 bases between them. Germline CDR1 KGHSH, CDR2 LQKENI. The CDR3 contains 16 residues. The CDR3 protein is CASSPNGASGTDTQYF. CDR3 in DNA: TGTGCCAGCTCACCAAACGGGGCTAGCGGCACAGATACGCAGTATTTT.

This clonotype was picked up many times. The chain recombines TRBV5-1 with TRBJ2-3; D perhaps matches TRBD1 (5 bases). Looked up from germline, CDR1 is SGHRS and CDR2 is YFSETQ. The CDR3 length is 15 residues. Between the trimmed V and J ends, which lost 7 bases and 0 bases, there was a span of 15 bases. The CDR3 is CASARQTQSTDTQYF. The CDR3 region has the DNA TGCGCCAGCGCTCGACAGACCCAGAGCACAGATACGCAGTATTTT.

There are a few counts of this clonotype. The V and J genes are TRBV11-3 and TRBJ2-7; 7 nucleotides match TRBD2. CDR1 and CDR2 from the germline V gene are SGHNT and YENEEA. V trimming: 4 bases; J trimming: 4 bases; junction bases outside the gene matches: 10. The CDR3 has 15 residues. This CDR3 is CASSSNFAGAYEQYF. Here the CDR3 DNA reads TGTGCCAGCAGCTCCAACTTCGCGGGAGCATACGAGCAGTACTTC.